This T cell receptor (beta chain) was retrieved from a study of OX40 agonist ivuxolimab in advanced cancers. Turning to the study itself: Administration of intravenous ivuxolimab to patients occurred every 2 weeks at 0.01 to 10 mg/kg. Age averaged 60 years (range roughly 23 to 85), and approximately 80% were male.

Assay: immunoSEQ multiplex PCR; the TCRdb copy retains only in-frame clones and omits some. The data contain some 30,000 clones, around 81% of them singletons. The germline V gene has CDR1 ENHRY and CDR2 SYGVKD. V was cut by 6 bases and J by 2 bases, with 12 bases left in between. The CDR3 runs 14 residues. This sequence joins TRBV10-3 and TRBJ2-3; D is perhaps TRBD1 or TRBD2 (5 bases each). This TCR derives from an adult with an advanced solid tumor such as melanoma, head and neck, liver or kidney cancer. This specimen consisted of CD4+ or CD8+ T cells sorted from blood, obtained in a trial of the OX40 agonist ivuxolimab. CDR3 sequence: CAIRGTYDTDTQYF. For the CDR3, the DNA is TGTGCCATCAGAGGGACGTACGACACAGATACGCAGTATTTT.